What follows is one T cell receptor (beta chain) and its context. Which antigen it targets is not known. Base-call qualities are not available, and no considerably larger clone is one nucleotide away. These data originate in a study of OX40 agonist ivuxolimab in advanced cancers. General notes on the study: Ivuxolimab was a fully human IgG2 agonistic monoclonal antibody targeting the costimulatory receptor OX40 (CD134). Intravenous ivuxolimab was administered to patients every 2 weeks at six dose levels: 0.01, 0.1, 0.3, 1.5, 3 and 10 mg/kg. Of the roughly 54 patients in dose escalation, about 20 had hepatocellular carcinoma, about 15 had melanoma, 9 had renal cell carcinoma and 9 had head and neck cancer. A male proportion of 70% to 90% and a mean age of about 60 years, ranging from roughly 23 to 80, were recorded for the dose-escalation cohort. Prior anti-PD-1, anti-PD-L1 or anti-CTLA-4 therapy was permitted, and 30% to 45% of dose-escalation patients had received checkpoint inhibitors. Three dose-escalation patients achieved partial responses, one with hepatocellular carcinoma and two with cutaneous melanoma. Peripheral TCRbeta sequencing was intended to test whether TCR sequence diversity was altered and clonal T-cell expansion was caused by ivuxolimab. The monotherapy dose-escalation portion (N of about 50 patients) of the phase I ivuxolimab trial is reported in the paper. Beyond this particular receptor, the publication reports: Antigen specificity was not determined for the clonally expanded peripheral T cells. At doses from 0.1 to 3.0 mg/kg, clonal expansion was seen in both CD4+ and CD8+ blood T cells between baseline and week 6. In partial responders in the 0.1-3.0 mg/kg groups, normalized peripheral clonal expansion was found to be among the lowest, especially among CD8+ T cells. Low levels of normalized T-cell clonal expansion were also seen in some patients who did not respond. After ivuxolimab, CD8+ T cells had more expanded clones than CD4+ T cells on average.

Patients with a history of autoimmune disease or receiving systemic immunosuppression were excluded from the trial. Peripheral blood for TCR sequencing was collected from all dose cohorts at baseline, on cycle 4 day 1, and on cycle 7 day 1. The samples were drawn from a first-in-human, open-label, multicenter phase I dose-escalation trial of ivuxolimab. Adults with locally advanced or metastatic melanoma, renal cell carcinoma, hepatocellular carcinoma or head and neck squamous cell carcinoma were enrolled in the trial. CD4+ and CD8+ T cells were sorted separately from peripheral blood before TCR sequencing. Looking up the germline V gene yields CDR1 MGHRA and CDR2 YSYEKL. The CDR3, cysteine through phenylalanine, is 12 amino acids long. The only DNA kept is the CDR3, 36 bases in frame from the first base. Trimming removed 4 bases from V and 4 bases from J, leaving 5 bases between the germline ends.

To sequence the TCRbeta CDR3 region, genomic DNA was isolated from the sorted cells. The immunoSEQ Assay was used to sequence the TCRbeta CDR3 regions. TCRdb mirrors the immuneACCESS table, restricted to in-frame sequences. Some clones are absent from its copies; in checked studies, under half trace to an unresolved V gene, and the reason for the others is unknown. In this sample the table shows about 58,000 clones, over 65% of which occur a single time. Of the sample, 2.5% to 3.5% is held by the ten largest clones. The clonotype originates from an adult with an advanced solid tumor such as melanoma, head and neck, liver or kidney cancer. The source material was CD4+ or CD8+ T cells sorted from blood, sampled in a trial of the OX40 agonist ivuxolimab. The rearrangement combines TRBV4-1 with TRBJ1-3, with no confidently assigned D gene. The nucleotide sequence reads TGCGCCAGCAGCCTAGGGGGAAACACCATATATTTT. It encodes CASSLGGNTIYF.